A selection of T cell receptor beta chains follows, all from one sample in a study of cytomegalovirus exposure and HLA in healthy donors. The table came from immunoSEQ multiplex PCR; TCRdb's copy has only in-frame clones and leaves some out. The sample holds fewer than 120,000 clones; approximately 79% are singletons and the top ten take 6.2%. Sequenced sample: PBMCs. These receptors came from a man in his thirties or forties in good health and CMV-seropositive. CDR3s include the opening cysteine and the closing phenylalanine or tryptophan. Each record gives: J gene, clone size, V gene, D gene, CDR3 protein, CDR3 DNA. D genes are given only for firm matches. A clone size is listed for some rows: how often the clone was seen (once, few, many), or a class if it is expanded.

>TRBJ1-1|many|TRBV27|-
CASSLGGAEAFF
TGTGCCAGCAGTTTAGGGGGCGCTGAAGCTTTCTTT
>TRBJ2-3|-|TRBV2|TRBD1
CASSVDREYTDTQYF
TGTGCCAGCAGTGTAGACAGGGAGTACACAGATACGCAGTATTTT
>TRBJ2-3|-|TRBV5-4|-
CATTLGSADTQYF
TGTGCCACCACTTTAGGTAGCGCAGATACGCAGTATTTT
>TRBJ2-6|-|TRBV11-2|TRBD1
CASSLTKGQGAGANVLTF
TGTGCCAGCAGCCTAACCAAAGGCCAGGGGGCTGGGGCCAACGTCCTGACTTTC
>TRBJ2-7|-|TRBV27|-
CASSLLQGLDYEQYF
TGTGCCAGCAGTTTATTGCAGGGGCTGGACTACGAGCAGTACTTC
>TRBJ1-2|-|TRBV4-1|-
CASSQEPSADGYTF
TGCGCCAGCAGCCAAGAGCCTTCAGCGGATGGCTACACCTTC
>TRBJ2-5|-|TRBV19|-
CASSTGVQETQYF
TGTGCCAGTAGTACAGGGGTTCAAGAGACCCAGTACTTC
>TRBJ1-1|-|TRBV6-1|-
CASSVWGPNTEAFF
TGTGCCAGCAGTGTTTGGGGGCCGAACACTGAAGCTTTCTTT
>TRBJ1-5|few|TRBV6-1|TRBD1
CASRGYRGVQPQHF
TGTGCCAGCAGGGGGTACAGGGGAGTGCAGCCCCAGCATTTT
>TRBJ2-3|-|TRBV2|TRBD2
CASRGTSGGAPTQYF
TGTGCCAGCCGCGGGACTAGCGGGGGGGCACCTACGCAGTATTTT
>TRBJ1-2|-|TRBV29-1|-
CSVAGFYGYTF
TGCAGCGTTGCAGGGTTCTATGGCTACACCTTC
>TRBJ2-2|-|TRBV19|TRBD1
CASSNYRGSSTGELFF
TGTGCCAGTAGTAACTACAGGGGTTCAAGCACCGGGGAGCTGTTTTTT
>TRBJ1-2|-|TRBV5-6|-
CASSLLAGHYGYTF
TGTGCCAGCAGCTTGCTTGCGGGCCACTATGGCTACACCTTC
>TRBJ1-4|-|TRBV5-4|TRBD1
CASSPGTGYFATNEKLFF
TGTGCCAGCAGCCCCGGGACAGGGTACTTTGCAACTAATGAAAAACTGTTTTTT
>TRBJ2-1|-|TRBV7-4|TRBD2
CASSPPPGGAADQFYNEQFF
TGTGCCAGCAGCCCCCCACCGGGGGGGGCAGCCGATCAATTCTACAATGAGCAGTTCTTC
>TRBJ1-2|-|TRBV30|-
CAWSIQGVSYGYTF
TGTGCCTGGAGTATACAGGGAGTCTCCTATGGCTACACCTTC
>TRBJ2-2|-|TRBV11-3|-
CASSSRSLSNTGELFF
TGTGCCAGCAGCTCTAGATCGTTATCGAACACCGGGGAGCTGTTTTTT
>TRBJ1-3|-|TRBV19|TRBD1
CASSIWSGGAGGNTIYF
TGTGCCAGTAGTATCTGGTCAGGGGGCGCGGGTGGAAACACCATATATTTT
>TRBJ1-1|few|TRBV6-4|-
CASSPQGGNTEAFF
TGTGCCAGCAGTCCCCAGGGTGGGAACACTGAAGCTTTCTTT
>TRBJ2-5|-|TRBV19|TRBD2
CASGLAGQETQYF
TGTGCCAGCGGACTAGCGGGGCAAGAGACCCAGTACTTC
>TRBJ2-3|-|TRBV19|-
CASSIDGGSGVDTQYF
TGTGCCAGTAGTATAGACGGGGGTTCGGGGGTAGATACGCAGTATTTT
>TRBJ2-3|-|TRBV5-5|TRBD1
CASSLTRGHTDTQYF
TGTGCCAGCAGCTTGACCAGGGGGCACACAGATACGCAGTATTTT
>TRBJ2-3|-|TRBV9|TRBD2
CASSVIAGGPDTQYF
TGTGCCAGCAGCGTGATAGCGGGGGGGCCAGATACGCAGTATTTT
>TRBJ1-2|-|TRBV5-8|-
CASSLTNYGYTF
TGTGCCAGCAGCCTTACTAACTATGGCTACACCTTC
>TRBJ2-2|-|TRBV2|-
CASGYSRRLFF
TGTGCCAGTGGGTATTCAAGGAGGCTGTTTTTT
>TRBJ1-2|-|TRBV10-2|TRBD1
CASGGQGKDGYTF
TGCGCCAGCGGGGGACAGGGGAAAGATGGCTACACCTTC